This paragraph reports one T cell receptor (beta chain). The antigen is unknown. This specimen belongs to a study of radiation and T cells in renal cell carcinoma. Whole-study results and caveats: In blood, top tumor clones expanded by 2 weeks, shrinking by 4.

This sample's time point: baseline pretreatment blood. Treatment in this sample: 15 Gy SBRT to primary tumor, nephrectomy 4 weeks later. After SBRT, blood was collected at 2 and 4 weeks, plus baseline. Clones were read by immunoSEQ multiplex PCR, and TCRdb kept only the in-frame ones, dropping some. The sample contains approximately 90,000 clones, approximately 86% of which appear only once. Trimming stripped 4 bases from V and 0 bases from J, with 11 bases between. The CDR3 loop spans 15 amino acids. Looked up from germline, CDR1 is SNHLY and CDR2 is FYNNEI. This receptor was obtained from a man in his fifties or sixties with renal cell carcinoma. The sequencing here drew on blood, taken from a patient whose treatment included radiotherapy and nephrectomy. The V and J genes are TRBV2 and TRBJ2-3; possible D gene TRBD1, 6 bases. CDR3 bases: TGTGCCAGCAGTGCCGGGACAACTAGCACAGATACGCAGTATTTT. It yields the protein CASSAGTTSTDTQYF. The full variable domain, in which reference TRBV2 and TRBJ2-3 provide the parts outside the CDR3, is EPEVTQTPSHQVTQMGQEVILRCVPISNHLYFYWYRQILGQKVEFLVSFYNNEISEKSEIFDDQFSVERPDGSNFTLKIRSTKLEDSAMYFCASSAGTTSTDTQYFGPGTRLTVL.